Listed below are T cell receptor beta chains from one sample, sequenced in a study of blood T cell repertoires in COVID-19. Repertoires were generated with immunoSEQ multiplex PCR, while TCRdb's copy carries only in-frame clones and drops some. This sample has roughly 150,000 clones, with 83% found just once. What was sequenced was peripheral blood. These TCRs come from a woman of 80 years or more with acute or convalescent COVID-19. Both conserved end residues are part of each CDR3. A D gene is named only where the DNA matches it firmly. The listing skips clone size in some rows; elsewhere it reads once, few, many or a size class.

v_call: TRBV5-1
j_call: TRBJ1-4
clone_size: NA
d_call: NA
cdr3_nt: TGCGCCAGCAGCCCATTCGCCGGTCAGGGGAATGAAAAACTGTTTTTT
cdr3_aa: CASSPFAGQGNEKLFF

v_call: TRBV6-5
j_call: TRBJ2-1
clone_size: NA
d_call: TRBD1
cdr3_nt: TGTGCCAGCAGTTACACAGACAGGGGATCGAATGAGCAGTTCTTC
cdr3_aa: CASSYTDRGSNEQFF

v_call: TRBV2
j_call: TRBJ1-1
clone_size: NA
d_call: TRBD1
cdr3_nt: TGTGCCAGCAGTGAGGACAGGGGCCCTGAAGCTTTCTTT
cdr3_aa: CASSEDRGPEAFF

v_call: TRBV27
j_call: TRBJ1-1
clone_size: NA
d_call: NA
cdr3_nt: TGTGCCAGCATTGGCTCAACGAACACTGAAGCTTTCTTT
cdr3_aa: CASIGSTNTEAFF

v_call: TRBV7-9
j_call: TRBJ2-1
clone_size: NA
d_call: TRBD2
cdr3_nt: TGTGCCAGCAGCTTATACAGGGGACTAGCGGGGGAGGTTGAGCAGTTCTTC
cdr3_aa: CASSLYRGLAGEVEQFF

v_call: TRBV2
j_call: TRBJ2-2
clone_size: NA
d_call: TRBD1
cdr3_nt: TGTGCCAGCAACTACAGGGGAAGCACCGGGGAGCTGTTTTTT
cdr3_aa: CASNYRGSTGELFF

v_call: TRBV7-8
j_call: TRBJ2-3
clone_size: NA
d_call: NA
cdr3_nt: TGTGCCAGCAGCGGAAGAAATACAGAGGGAGATACGCAGTATTTT
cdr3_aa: CASSGRNTEGDTQYF

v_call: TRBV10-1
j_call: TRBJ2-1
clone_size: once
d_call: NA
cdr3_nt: TGCGCCAGCAACAGGGACACTTACAATGAGCAGTTCTTC
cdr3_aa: CASNRDTYNEQFF

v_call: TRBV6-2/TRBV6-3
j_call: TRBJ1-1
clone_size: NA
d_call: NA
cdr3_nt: TGTGCCAGCAGTGACCCGGGACAAAGGAACACTGAAGCTTTCTTT
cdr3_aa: CASSDPGQRNTEAFF

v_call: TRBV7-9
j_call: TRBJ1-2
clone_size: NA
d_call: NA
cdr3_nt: TGTGCCAGCAGCTTTGGCCAGGGGTGGGGCTACACCTTC
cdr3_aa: CASSFGQGWGYTF

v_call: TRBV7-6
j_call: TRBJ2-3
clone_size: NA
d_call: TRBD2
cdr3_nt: TGTGCCAGCAGCTTTGGCGGGAGACCCCCAGATACGCAGTATTTT
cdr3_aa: CASSFGGRPPDTQYF

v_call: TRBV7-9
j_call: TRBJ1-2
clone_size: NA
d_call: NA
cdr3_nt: TGTGCCAGCAGCTCGCGGGAGGTGGATGGCTACACCTTC
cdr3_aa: CASSSREVDGYTF

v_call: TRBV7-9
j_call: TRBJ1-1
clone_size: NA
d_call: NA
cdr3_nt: TGTGCCAGCAGCTTCGGCCGTGGAGCTGAAGCTTTCTTT
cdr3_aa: CASSFGRGAEAFF

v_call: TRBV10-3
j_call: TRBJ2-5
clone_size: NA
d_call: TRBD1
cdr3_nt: TGTGCCACGGGACAGCTCCAAGAGACCCAGTACTTC
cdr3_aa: CATGQLQETQYF

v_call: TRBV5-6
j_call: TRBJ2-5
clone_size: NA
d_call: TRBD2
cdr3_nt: TGTGCCAGCAGCTTTAGGCTAGCGGGGTTGTACCAAGAGACCCAGTACTTC
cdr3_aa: CASSFRLAGLYQETQYF

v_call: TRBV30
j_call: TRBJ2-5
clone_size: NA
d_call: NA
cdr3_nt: TGTGCCTGGAACCGGGATAACTTGGGGGAGACCCAGTACTTC
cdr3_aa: CAWNRDNLGETQYF

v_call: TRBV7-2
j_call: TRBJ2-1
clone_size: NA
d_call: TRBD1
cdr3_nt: TGTGCCAGCAGCTTACAGGGGGACTCCTACAATGAGCAGTTCTTC
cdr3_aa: CASSLQGDSYNEQFF

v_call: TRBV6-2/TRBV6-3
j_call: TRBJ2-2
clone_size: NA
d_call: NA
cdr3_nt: TGTGCCAGCAGCCGCGGGACCGGGGAGCTGTTTTTT
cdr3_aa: CASSRGTGELFF

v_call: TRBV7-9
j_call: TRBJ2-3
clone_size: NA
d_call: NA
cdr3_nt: TGTGCCAGCAGCTCCTGGGGGGGGGCTGCGGATACGCAGTATTTT
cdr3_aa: CASSSWGGAADTQYF

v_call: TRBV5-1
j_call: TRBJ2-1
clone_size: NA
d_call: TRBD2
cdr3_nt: TGCGCCAGCAGCTTGGGCGGGGGGACTCATGAGCAGTTCTTC
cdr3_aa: CASSLGGGTHEQFF

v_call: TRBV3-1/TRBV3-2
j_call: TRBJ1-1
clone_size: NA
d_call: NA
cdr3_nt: TGTGCCAGCAGCCAAGGCGCAAACACTGAAGCTTTCTTT
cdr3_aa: CASSQGANTEAFF

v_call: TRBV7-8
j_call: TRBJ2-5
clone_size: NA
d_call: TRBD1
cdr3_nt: TGTGCCAGCAGGCGGACAGGCGGGACCCAGTACTTC
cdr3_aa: CASRRTGGTQYF

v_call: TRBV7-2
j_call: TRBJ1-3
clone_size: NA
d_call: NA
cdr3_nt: TGTGCCAGCGAGCTAGCGAGGGGTTCCGGAAACACCATATATTTT
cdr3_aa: CASELARGSGNTIYF

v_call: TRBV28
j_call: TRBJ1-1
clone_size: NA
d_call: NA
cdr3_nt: TGTGCCAGCAGTTCCTTTATAACCACAGCGGCGAACACTGAAGCTTTCTTT
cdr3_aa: CASSSFITTAANTEAFF

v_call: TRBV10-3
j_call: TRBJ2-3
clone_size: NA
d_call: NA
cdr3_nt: TGTGCCATCAGTTCACAGCTCACAGATACGCAGTATTTT
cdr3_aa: CAISSQLTDTQYF